These T cell receptor beta chains were read from a single sample in a study of shared clonotypes between healthy human individuals. Using immunoSEQ multiplex PCR, the repertoire was profiled, and TCRdb retains in-frame clones only, with some absent. Of just over 2,000,000 clones in the sample, approximately 95% were seen once. Sequenced input: naive CD4+ T cells sorted from blood. The receptors originated from a man in his late teens or twenties in good health. CDR3s include the opening cysteine and the closing phenylalanine or tryptophan.

>TRBJ2-7|TRBV11-3
CASVGGLAGLTSYEQYF
>TRBJ2-3|TRBV14
CASSLYGGGAILGDTQYF
>TRBJ2-1|TRBV4-1
CASSQVLAGGLSYNEQFF
>TRBJ2-3|TRBV2
CASSVGIADTQYF
>TRBJ2-7|TRBV11-2
CASSKGMGLIYEQYF
>TRBJ2-7|TRBV7-2
CASTLNNQGYEQYF
>TRBJ1-2|TRBV2
CASSVGTGGGYTF
>TRBJ1-5|TRBV7-8
CASSLSNDQPQHF
>TRBJ1-2|TRBV6-5
CASSYAGLGTYGYTF
>TRBJ2-2|TRBV18
CASSFGQGNTGELFF
>TRBJ1-3|TRBV10-1
CASPTTRSGNTIYF
>TRBJ2-7|TRBV5-1
CASSLDPGTGNEQYF
>TRBJ2-3|TRBV10-3
CAISEGAGGRTDTQYF
>TRBJ1-1|TRBV10-3
CAISEAGTGSTEAFF
>TRBJ2-7|TRBV6-1
CASSEAGVGEQYF
>TRBJ1-2|TRBV5-1
CASSLNRLEGGYTF
>TRBJ2-1|TRBV7-2
CASSLDYYNEQFF
>TRBJ2-2|TRBV2
CASRDSGTGGRGELFF
>TRBJ2-3|TRBV7-2
CASSRGTSVTDTQYF
>TRBJ1-3|TRBV7-9
CASSLPRTGGVLGNTIYF
>TRBJ2-3|TRBV29-1
CTGGGDTQYF
>TRBJ1-4|TRBV5-1
CASSVTGGAGEKLFF
>TRBJ2-7|TRBV7-8
CASSLVGGWYEQYF
>TRBJ2-7|TRBV5-4
CASSLGQVVKDEQYF
>TRBJ1-2|TRBV30
CAWSGRVYGYTF
>TRBJ2-3|TRBV7-3
CASSPPSTDTQYF
>TRBJ2-7|TRBV5-4
CASSNRQGVSYEQYF
>TRBJ1-2|TRBV5-6
CASSLAGTVGYTF
>TRBJ1-2|TRBV6-1
CASRPISAGYTF